The 7 T cell receptor beta chains listed next were all sequenced from one sample in a study of cytomegalovirus exposure and HLA in healthy donors. The PCR used 60 Vbeta and 13 Jbeta primers. The assay was immunoSEQ multiplex PCR, and TCRdb's table has in-frame clones only and misses some. The table shows some 180,000 clones, with roughly 87% occurring only once. The sequenced sample was PBMCs. The receptors originated from a girl under three years old in good health and CMV-seronegative.

V usage is TRBV4-1 and J usage is TRBJ2-1; TRBD2 matches 7 bases. Germline V gene data show CDR1 as MGHRA and CDR2 as YSYEKL. The CDR3 totals 16 residues. Unmatched junction bases numbered 5, after V lost 0 bases and J lost 3 bases. CDR3 region: CASSQDEGGNYNEQFF. In DNA form, the CDR3 reads TGCGCCAGCAGCCAAGATGAGGGAGGGAACTACAATGAGCAGTTCTTC.

V is TRBV15 and J is TRBJ1-1; TRBD1 aligns across 9 bases. The germline V gene encodes CDR1 LNHNV and CDR2 YYDKDF (reference sequence). The CDR3 is made up of 15 amino acids. Trimming took 7 bases from V and 3 from J; bases not matched to a gene: 9. The CDR3 DNA sequence: TGTGCCACCACCGCCGGGACAGGGTTGCACACTGAAGCTTTCTTT. It yields the protein CATTAGTGLHTEAFF. Combining the CDR3 with reference TRBV15 and TRBJ1-1 gives the whole variable domain DAMVIQNPRYQVTQFGKPVTLSCSQTLNHNVMYWYQQKSSQAPKLLFHYYDKDFNNEADTPDNFQSRRPNTSFCFLDIRSPGLGDTAMYLCATTAGTGLHTEAFFGQGTRLTVV.

The chain employs TRBV19 and TRBJ1-2, with a tentative D call TRBD1 (5 bases). Per germline, CDR1 LNHDA and CDR2 SQIVND (reference sequence). Trimming pared 2 bases from V and 4 bases from J, leaving 14 bases between. CDR3 length: 15 amino acids. In nucleotides, the CDR3 is TGTGCCAGTAGTATATCAGGGTTAAGAGTCTATGGCTACACCTTC. This gives the protein CASSISGLRVYGYTF. Using reference TRBV19 and TRBJ1-2 for the parts outside the CDR3, the full variable domain is DGGITQSPKYLFRKEGQNVTLSCEQNLNHDAMYWYRQDPGQGLRLIYYSQIVNDFQKGDIAEGYSVSREKKESFPLTVTSAQKNPTAFYLCASSISGLRVYGYTFGSGTRLTVV.

The V call is TRBV7-2, the J call TRBJ1-1; D is unresolved. The CDR3 has 14 amino acids. The germline V and J ends were trimmed by 2 bases and 4 bases, with 11 bases remaining between them. The germline V gene has CDR1 SGHTA and CDR2 FQGNSA. This CDR3 reads CASSLRGSGTEAFF. As DNA, the CDR3 is TGTGCCAGCAGCTTACGGGGATCGGGCACTGAAGCTTTCTTT.

The gene calls are TRBV27 and TRBJ1-2; D unclear. This CDR3 has 15 amino acids. Germline V CDR1 and CDR2: MNHEY, SMNVEV (reference sequence). V lost 5 bases and J 1 base, leaving 14 bases between the germline ends. The CDR3 coding sequence is TGTGCCAGCAGTCCAACCTGGACTGTTAACTATGGCTACACCTTC. The encoded protein is CASSPTWTVNYGYTF.

The chain combines TRBV30 with TRBJ1-1; D perhaps matches TRBD1 (6 bases). CDR3 length: 14 amino acids. From germline, CDR1 is GTSNPN and CDR2 SVGIG (reference sequence). V was cut by 1 base and J by 1 base, with 10 bases left in between. The DNA for the CDR3 is TGTGCCTGGAGTGGAGTCAGGGGGAACACTGAAGCTTTCTTT. It yields the protein CAWSGVRGNTEAFF.

In this sample, this clone turned up once. This chain links TRBV7-9 with TRBJ2-5, with D hard to call. Germline V gene data show CDR1 as SEHNR and CDR2 as FQNEAQ (reference sequence). The length of the CDR3 is 13 residues. Trimming cost V 5 bases and J 6 bases, with 13 bases left between them. Here the CDR3 reads CASSTTTPQTQYF. The CDR3 region has the DNA TGTGCCAGCAGCACAACCACGCCCCAGACCCAGTACTTC.